This entry lists 5 T cell receptor beta chains sequenced from one sample in a study of T cells in Graves' hyperthyroidism and ophthalmopathy. Amplification targeted TCR beta CDR3 regions from RNA transcripts. Using the HTBI primer set, a first-round RT-PCR was run on the TCR CDR3. TCRdb independently ran MiXCR on the multiplex PCR reads; one entry per CDR3 protein. Here the sample spans about 320,000 distinct CDR3 sequences, 15% to 20% being singletons. Specimen: blood. Receptors were obtained from a man aged 30 to 45 with Graves' hyperthyroidism.

This clonotype has ten or more counts. This rearrangement joins TRBV7-3 to TRBJ2-2, with 9 bases lining up with TRBD2. Germline CDR1 reads SGHTA; CDR2 reads FQGTGA. The CDR3 is 14 residues long. The ends lost 5 bases at V and 6 bases at J; junction bases unmatched: 4. CDR3 amino acids: CASSPSGKAGELFF. The CDR3 DNA follows: TGTGCCAGCAGCCCTAGCGGGAAAGCCGGGGAGCTGTTTTTT.

The sample holds many counts of this clonotype. The V gene is TRBV2, the J gene TRBJ2-1; maybe TRBD2 (5 bases). Deletions cut 6 bases from V and 7 bases from J, with 19 bases between. Germline CDR1 and CDR2: SNHLY and FYNNEI. The CDR3 has 15 amino acids. The CDR3 spells CASRAAGYVGNEQFF. CDR3 nucleotides: TGTGCCAGCAGGGCGGCGGGCTACGTCGGAAATGAGCAGTTCTTC.

At least ten counts were recorded for this clonotype. The genes are TRBV12-3 or TRBV12-4 and TRBJ1-5; D not certain. This CDR3 has 18 residues. V was clipped by 6 bases and J by 7 bases, with 28 bases between them. The CDR3 sequence is CASSIKLSDSRVLQPQHF. The CDR3 DNA is TGTGCCAGCAGCATAAAATTATCGGACTCTAGGGTACTCCAGCCCCAGCATTTT.

This clonotype occurred once. The rearrangement links TRBV20-1 to TRBJ2-3; TRBD2 aligns across 11 bases. The CDR3 sequence is 15 residues long. Germline CDR1 and CDR2: DFQATT and SNEGSKA (reference sequence). Trimming at V came to 5 bases and at J to 4 bases, leaving 8 bases not matched to a gene. CDR3 in amino acids: CSAENSGRAADTQYF. The CDR3 nucleotides read TGCAGTGCTGAGAATAGCGGGAGGGCCGCAGATACGCAGTATTTT.

Regarding this clonotype: A much larger clone is a single base away; this may be a read error. The chain uses TRBV12-5 and TRBJ2-5, with 8 bases fitting TRBD2. Germline-derived CDR1 and CDR2 are LGHNT and FRNRAP. J lost 2 bases, V lost 4 bases, and 12 bases had no gene match. This CDR3 is built from 17 residues. The CDR3 region is CASGWTSRNRGQETQYF. The DNA of the CDR3 is TGTGCTAGTGGTTGGACTAGCAGGAATAGGGGGCAAGAGACCCAGTACTTC.